Presented here are 10 T cell receptor beta chains from one specimen sequenced in a study of T cells in Graves' hyperthyroidism and ophthalmopathy. RNA transcripts gave rise to amplified TCR beta CDR3 regions. First-round RT-PCR with HTBI primers amplified the TCR CDR3 region. One entry per CDR3 protein results from TCRdb running MiXCR on the multiplex PCR reads. Here the sample spans roughly 700,000 distinct CDR3 sequences, roughly 15% being singletons. Source material: blood. The source is a woman aged 18-29 years with Graves' hyperthyroidism.

The chain is built from TRBV24-1 and TRBJ2-1, with TRBD2 identical over 9 bases. Trimming at V came to 4 bases and at J to 1 base, leaving 4 bases not matched to a gene. CDR3 length equals 16 residues. Germline-derived CDR1 and CDR2 are KGHDR and SFDVKD. CDR3 bases: TGTGCCACCAGTGACCCTAGCGGGGTGTCCTACAATGAGCAGTTCTTC. Protein product: CATSDPSGVSYNEQFF.

In this sample, this clonotype turned up a few times. The chain's CDR3 is CASSSDRPETQYF. The CDR3 nucleotides are TGTGCCAGCAGCTCGGACAGGCCAGAGACCCAGTACTTC. The chain couples TRBV7-9 to TRBJ2-5, with 7 positions matching TRBD1. With V trimmed by 4 bases and J by 4 bases, 3 bases remained unmatched. The germline CDR1 and CDR2 sequences are SEHNR and FQNEAQ (reference sequence). The CDR3 spans 13 residues. The whole variable domain, filled in from reference TRBV7-9 and TRBJ2-5, reads DTGVSQNPRHKITKRGQNVTFRCDPISEHNRLYWYRQTLGQGPEFLTYFQNEAQLEKSRLLSDRFSAERPKGSFSTLEIQRTEQGDSAMYLCASSSDRPETQYFGPGTRLLVL.

The chain employs TRBV7-9 and TRBJ2-1, with 13 bases matching TRBD2. Per the germline V gene, CDR1 is SEHNR and CDR2 is FQNEAQ (reference sequence). The CDR3 spans 18 residues. V lost 0 bases and J lost 0; bases outside the gene matches: 2. CDR3 sequence reads: CASSLAGTSGDSYNEQFF. The CDR3 DNA is TGTGCCAGCAGCTTAGCGGGGACTAGCGGGGACTCCTACAATGAGCAGTTCTTC.

Regarding this clonotype: This may be a read error, as it is one base from a much larger clone. The rearrangement links TRBV5-1 to TRBJ1-1, with D uncertain. The V and J ends lost 4 bases and 6 bases respectively, with 13 bases between them. The CDR3 is 13 amino acids. CDR1 is SGHRS, CDR2 YFSETQ, per germline. CDR3 sequence reads: CASSPTISSEAFF. In nucleotides, the CDR3 is TGCGCCAGCAGCCCAACGATAAGTTCTGAAGCTTTCTTT.

This clonotype occurred many times. The chain employs TRBV6-1 and TRBJ2-5; tentatively, D is TRBD1 (6 bases). Trimming left V 5 bases short and J 4 bases short, with 11 bases between. The germline CDR1 and CDR2 sequences are MNHNS and SASEGT. The CDR3 covers 13 residues. CDR3 protein: CASSTRGGETQYF. The CDR3 region has the DNA TGTGCCAGCAGTACCAGGGGTGGAGAGACCCAGTACTTC.

The table lists this clonotype with many counts. The V and J genes are TRBV13 and TRBJ2-7; tentatively, D is TRBD1 (6 bases). The CDR3 consists of 14 residues. CDR1 PRHDT and CDR2 FYEKMQ come from the germline V gene (reference sequence). V gave up 5 bases and J gave up 2 bases, with 13 bases separating them. The CDR3 here is CASSPRGRAYEQYF. CDR3 bases: TGTGCCAGCAGCCCCAGGGGAAGGGCCTACGAGCAGTACTTC.

This clonotype was counted a few times. This chain joins TRBV7-9 and TRBJ2-6; D is possibly TRBD1 (7 bases). CDR3 length equals 16 residues. Germline CDR1 is SEHNR and CDR2 is FQNEAQ (reference sequence). V was shortened by 7 bases and J by 2 bases, with 15 bases between the two germline ends. The CDR3, as DNA: TGTGCCAGCATCAGGGGGGACGGGGCTGGGGCCAACGTCCTGACTTTC. Amino acid sequence: CASIRGDGAGANVLTF.

The genes are TRBV7-2 and TRBJ1-4, with D hard to call. The CDR3 extends over 14 amino acids. CDR1 and CDR2 from the germline V gene are SGHTA and FQGNSA. Trimming took 1 base from V and 7 from J, leaving 10 bases between them. CDR3 coding DNA: TGTGCCAGCAGCTTAGAACAGTCAGGTGAAAAACTGTTTTTT. Translation gives CASSLEQSGEKLFF.

This clonotype was detected only a few times. This chain links TRBV27 with TRBJ1-1; TRBD1 matches 8 bases. The CDR3 totals 15 residues. Germline V gene sequence: CDR1 MNHEY, CDR2 SMNVEV (reference sequence). The V and J ends lost 5 bases and 0 bases, in that order; junction bases with no gene match: 5. CDR3 in DNA: TGTGCCAGCAGTCCCCAGACAGGGGTGAACACTGAAGCTTTCTTT. It translates to CASSPQTGVNTEAFF.

The CDR3: CASTERETPSTDTQYF. CDR3 bases: TGCGCCAGCACCGAACGGGAAACGCCTAGCACAGATACGCAGTATTTT. This chain connects TRBV10-2 to TRBJ2-3, with D possibly TRBD2 on 5 matching bases. The CDR3 runs to 16 residues. Trimming shortened V by 7 bases and J by 0 bases, and 17 bases separated the two germline ends. CDR1 and CDR2 from the germline V gene are WSHSY and SAAADI.